This T cell receptor (beta chain) was sequenced during a study of T-cell memory formation after mild COVID-19 listed by TCRdb under 2021. Regarding the research as a whole: Most TCR sequence clusters were specific to one of the two donors. Two young, previously healthy adult volunteers, one female and one male, were included in the cohort. In two donors, T-cell clones that expanded and contracted after mild COVID-19 were followed by sequencing TCRalpha and TCRbeta repertoires longitudinally.

Broad study findings and their caveats: SARS-CoV-2 specificity of the second-wave clones peaking on day 37 was not confirmed. Some responding clones were detected in pre-infection memory, suggesting pre-existing cross-reactive memory T cells joined the SARS-CoV-2 response. Clones contracting from day 15 to 85 had balanced CD4/CD8 phenotypes, while a second wave expanding from day 15 to 37 was biased towards CD4+. Contracting CD4+ clones turned up mainly in the CM and EM memory subsets, whereas EMRA was where CD8+ clones were enriched. Only a couple of mild cases were covered in the study, and larger cohorts including severe cases with pre-infection samples were considered necessary.

TCRdb lists the instrument as Illumina NovaSeq 6000. TCRalpha and TCRbeta cDNA libraries were constructed by 5'RACE with constant-segment primers, with sample barcodes and unique molecular identifiers being introduced. Trizol reagent was used to extract RNA from every sample. Libraries were amplified in two PCR steps, with a second sample barcode and Illumina TruSeq adapters added in the second step. The libraries were sequenced on an Illumina NovaSeq using 2 x 150 bp paired-end reads. Per the authors' processing: With migec v1.2.7, reads were demultiplexed and then collapsed into UMI-guided consensus sequences. Using mixcr v2.1.11, UMI consensuses were aligned to TRA and TRB V and J templates and then assembled into clonotypes. Clonotypes were classified as expanded or contracted when called significant by both edgeR and NoisET, with noise models trained on biological replicates. For edgeR calls, the thresholds were a false discovery rate-adjusted p below 0.01 and a log2 fold-change of 1. As an exploratory analysis of dynamics, max-normalized trajectories of the 1000 most abundant clonotypes were examined by PCA with hierarchical clustering. Each responding clone was given a CD4 or CD8 phenotype based on the CD4+ and CD8+ repertoires, which had been sequenced separately. Clones were called with MiXCR by TCRdb after fastp trimmed the public reads at Q25, and only in-frame beta chains were retained. Rows are combined by CDR3 protein, so each entry shows the most common genes and DNA. The V and J calls here are based on TCRdb, not the publication. This sample lists 450,000 to 650,000 distinct CDR3 sequences; about 20% were detected once. The ten largest make up roughly 8.3% of the sample.

Note on this clonotype: No cognate antigen has been identified for it. Base qualities are not at hand, and no much larger clone is one base apart.

PBMCs were isolated by Ficoll-Paque density gradient centrifugation. Material for sequencing was PBMCs or a T cell subset sorted from them (not recorded which). The sequence was obtained from an adult woman who had mild COVID-19 (a few samples of this study predate the infection). The sample titles of this study are shuffled in the database, so cell type and time point are left out; the donor was told from shared clones.

The CDR3 has the sequence CASPARGPGGMNGYTF. The DNA is as follows: TGTGCCAGCCCTGCCCGGGGCCCAGGGGGAATGAATGGCTACACCTTC. The rearrangement joined TRBV6-6 to TRBJ1-2; the central 7 bases match TRBD1. Inclusive of the bounding cysteine and phenylalanine, the CDR3 is 16 residues long. Here the CDR3 DNA is all that survives: 48 bases in frame from base 1. Via the germline V gene (reference sequence), CDR1 is MNHNY and CDR2 SVGAGI. Germline trimming: 8 bases from V, 6 bases from J; junction bases outside gene matches: 18.